This T cell receptor beta chain was sequenced during a study of T-cell memory formation after mild COVID-19. Study context: For the most part, TCR clusters were specific to one donor. Study outcomes and limitations: Several responding clones turned up in pre-infection memory, indicating that cross-reactive memory may have taken part. The authors left the SARS-CoV-2 specificity of second-wave clones peaking on day 37 unconfirmed.

This clonotype has just a few counts. Its target is unknown. UMIs and sample barcodes were carried by the TCR alpha and TCR beta cDNA libraries that 5'RACE produced using constant-segment primers. Each CDR3 protein gets one entry after TCRdb re-called the 5' RACE reads with MiXCR. The sample includes over 50,000 distinct CDR3 sequences, over 8.5% of them seen just once. This clonotype was sampled from an adult woman who had mild COVID-19 (a few samples of this study predate the infection). Cell type and time point are not known. The sample was PBMCs or a T cell subset sorted from them (not recorded which).

This CDR3 is CASSVEGAEETQYF. Here the CDR3 DNA reads TGTGCCAGCAGCGTAGAAGGGGCGGAGGAGACCCAGTACTTC. This rearrangement joins TRBV9 to TRBJ2-5, with D perhaps TRBD1 (5 bases). Trimming left V 0 bases short and J 5 bases short, with 11 bases between. The CDR3 is 14 amino acids. Germline values: CDR1 SGDLS, CDR2 YYNGEE.